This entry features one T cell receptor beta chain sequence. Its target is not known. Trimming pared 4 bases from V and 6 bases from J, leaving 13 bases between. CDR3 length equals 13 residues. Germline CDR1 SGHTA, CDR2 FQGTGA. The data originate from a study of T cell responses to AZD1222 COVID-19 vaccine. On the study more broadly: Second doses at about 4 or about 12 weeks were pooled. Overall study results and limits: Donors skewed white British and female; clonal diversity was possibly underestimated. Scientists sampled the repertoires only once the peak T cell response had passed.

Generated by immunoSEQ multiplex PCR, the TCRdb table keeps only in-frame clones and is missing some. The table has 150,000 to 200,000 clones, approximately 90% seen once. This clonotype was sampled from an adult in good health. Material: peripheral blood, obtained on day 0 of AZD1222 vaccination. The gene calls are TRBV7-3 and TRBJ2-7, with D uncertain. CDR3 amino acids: CASSSASSTEQYF. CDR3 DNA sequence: TGTGCCAGCAGCTCCGCATCGTCTACCGAGCAGTACTTC.